Listed below are T cell receptor beta chains from one sample, sequenced in a study of OX40 agonist ivuxolimab in advanced cancers. Sequencing was performed with immunoSEQ multiplex PCR; in TCRdb, only in-frame clones are kept and a portion is missing. The sample has 70,000 to 90,000 clones; roughly 86% are singletons. This material consisted of CD4+ or CD8+ T cells sorted from blood, taken in a trial of the OX40 agonist ivuxolimab. These receptor sequences come from an adult with an advanced solid tumor such as melanoma, head and neck, liver or kidney cancer. Both conserved end residues are part of each CDR3. D genes are given only for firm matches. Rows give clone size only sometimes, using once, few, many, or a class for an expanded clone.

v_gene: TRBV27; d_gene: TRBD1; abundance: -; j_gene: TRBJ1-5; CDR3aa: CASGRDRPNSNQPQHF; CDR3nt: TGTGCCAGCGGCCGGGACAGACCGAATAGCAATCAGCCCCAGCATTTT
v_gene: TRBV11-2; d_gene: -; abundance: -; j_gene: TRBJ2-1; CDR3aa: CASSLNVPVDGQFF; CDR3nt: TGTGCCAGCAGCTTAAATGTACCCGTCGATGGGCAGTTCTTC
v_gene: TRBV28; d_gene: -; abundance: few; j_gene: TRBJ2-7; CDR3aa: CASSSSGRGYEQYF; CDR3nt: TGTGCCAGCAGTTCCAGTGGCAGGGGATACGAGCAGTACTTC
v_gene: TRBV9; d_gene: TRBD1; abundance: -; j_gene: TRBJ1-4; CDR3aa: CASSAWTGANEKLFF; CDR3nt: TGTGCCAGCAGCGCCTGGACAGGAGCTAATGAAAAACTGTTTTTT
v_gene: TRBV14; d_gene: -; abundance: -; j_gene: TRBJ2-1; CDR3aa: CASSQGSHRSNPNEQFF; CDR3nt: TGTGCCAGCAGCCAAGGAAGCCACAGATCGAATCCCAATGAGCAGTTCTTC
v_gene: TRBV7-2; d_gene: TRBD1; abundance: -; j_gene: TRBJ1-1; CDR3aa: CASSLYRGPNTEAFF; CDR3nt: TGTGCCAGCAGCCTTTACAGGGGGCCGAACACTGAAGCTTTCTTT
v_gene: TRBV5-8; d_gene: -; abundance: -; j_gene: TRBJ2-3; CDR3aa: CASIYSGHTDTQYF; CDR3nt: TGTGCCAGCATTTATTCGGGGCACACAGATACGCAGTATTTT
v_gene: TRBV10-2; d_gene: -; abundance: once; j_gene: TRBJ2-6; CDR3aa: CASTSLGANVLTF; CDR3nt: TGCGCCAGCACATCCCTCGGGGCCAACGTCCTGACTTTC
v_gene: TRBV9; d_gene: -; abundance: -; j_gene: TRBJ1-2; CDR3aa: CASSHDWGYGYTF; CDR3nt: TGTGCCAGCAGCCACGACTGGGGCTATGGCTACACCTTC
v_gene: TRBV2; d_gene: -; abundance: -; j_gene: TRBJ2-7; CDR3aa: CATGRDRGYEQYF; CDR3nt: TGTGCCACCGGGCGGGACCGCGGCTACGAGCAGTACTTC
v_gene: TRBV11-1; d_gene: -; abundance: -; j_gene: TRBJ1-1; CDR3aa: CASSLRSVATEAFF; CDR3nt: TGTGCCAGCAGCTTACGGTCAGTTGCCACTGAAGCTTTCTTT
v_gene: TRBV5-8; d_gene: -; abundance: -; j_gene: TRBJ1-3; CDR3aa: CASSLYISGNTIYF; CDR3nt: TGTGCCAGCAGCTTATATATCTCTGGAAACACCATATATTTT
v_gene: TRBV5-4; d_gene: -; abundance: -; j_gene: TRBJ1-6; CDR3aa: CASSSGRTGNSPLHF; CDR3nt: TGTGCCAGCAGCTCTGGCAGAACGGGAAATTCACCCCTCCACTTT
v_gene: TRBV2; d_gene: -; abundance: -; j_gene: TRBJ1-2; CDR3aa: CASSEGDPGYTF; CDR3nt: TGTGCCAGCAGTGAGGGGGATCCTGGCTACACCTTC
v_gene: TRBV6-6; d_gene: TRBD1; abundance: once; j_gene: TRBJ1-5; CDR3aa: CASTHRGVDNQPQHF; CDR3nt: TGTGCCAGCACCCACAGGGGAGTTGACAATCAGCCCCAGCATTTT
v_gene: TRBV5-6; d_gene: TRBD1; abundance: -; j_gene: TRBJ2-5; CDR3aa: CASSRDRDIVETQYF; CDR3nt: TGTGCCAGCAGCCGGGACAGGGACATCGTGGAGACCCAGTACTTC
v_gene: TRBV9; d_gene: -; abundance: -; j_gene: TRBJ2-2; CDR3aa: CASSPYGRPTIGELFF; CDR3nt: TGTGCCAGCAGCCCTTATGGAAGGCCCACGATCGGGGAGCTGTTTTTT
v_gene: TRBV2; d_gene: TRBD1; abundance: -; j_gene: TRBJ2-2; CDR3aa: CASSNRGPGELFF; CDR3nt: TGTGCCAGCAGTAACAGGGGGCCCGGGGAGCTGTTTTTT
v_gene: TRBV9; d_gene: -; abundance: -; j_gene: TRBJ2-6; CDR3aa: CASNARQYSGANVLTF; CDR3nt: TGTGCCAGCAACGCCAGACAGTACTCTGGGGCCAACGTCCTGACTTTC
v_gene: TRBV27; d_gene: -; abundance: -; j_gene: TRBJ1-1; CDR3aa: CVSSFPGDEREAFF; CDR3nt: TGTGTCAGCAGTTTCCCCGGGGACGAGCGTGAAGCTTTCTTT
v_gene: TRBV18; d_gene: -; abundance: -; j_gene: TRBJ2-5; CDR3aa: CASSLYQETQYF; CDR3nt: TGTGCCAGCTCCCTTTACCAAGAGACCCAGTACTTC
v_gene: TRBV28; d_gene: -; abundance: few; j_gene: TRBJ2-1; CDR3aa: CASSLDRVLNEQFF; CDR3nt: TGTGCCAGCAGTTTAGATCGGGTTCTCAATGAGCAGTTCTTC
v_gene: TRBV18; d_gene: TRBD2; abundance: -; j_gene: TRBJ2-2; CDR3aa: CASSPPERGNTGELFF; CDR3nt: TGTGCCAGCTCACCACCGGAGCGGGGCAACACCGGGGAGCTGTTTTTT
v_gene: TRBV4-1; d_gene: TRBD2; abundance: -; j_gene: TRBJ2-1; CDR3aa: CASSPLGLALRNEQFF; CDR3nt: TGCGCCAGCAGCCCCTTAGGACTAGCCCTTAGGAATGAGCAGTTCTTC
v_gene: TRBV15; d_gene: TRBD2; abundance: -; j_gene: TRBJ2-2; CDR3aa: CATSREPSGSLTGELFF; CDR3nt: TGTGCCACCAGCAGGGAACCCAGCGGGAGTCTCACCGGGGAGCTGTTTTTT
v_gene: TRBV15; d_gene: -; abundance: -; j_gene: TRBJ2-5; CDR3aa: CATSGAGIQETQYF; CDR3nt: TGTGCCACCAGCGGGGCCGGGATCCAAGAGACCCAGTACTTC
v_gene: TRBV11-1; d_gene: -; abundance: -; j_gene: TRBJ2-7; CDR3aa: CASSLIKQGGQYF; CDR3nt: TGTGCCAGCAGCTTAATTAAACAGGGAGGGCAGTACTTC
v_gene: TRBV10-3; d_gene: TRBD1; abundance: once; j_gene: TRBJ2-7; CDR3aa: CAISEYRDRVEQYF; CDR3nt: TGTGCCATCAGTGAATATAGGGACAGGGTCGAGCAGTACTTC
v_gene: TRBV27; d_gene: TRBD2; abundance: -; j_gene: TRBJ2-7; CDR3aa: CASSLFGTSGRIYEQYF; CDR3nt: TGTGCCAGCAGTTTGTTTGGGACTAGCGGGAGAATATACGAGCAGTACTTC
v_gene: TRBV9; d_gene: -; abundance: -; j_gene: TRBJ1-3; CDR3aa: CASSGGTYDTIYF; CDR3nt: TGTGCCAGCAGCGGCGGGACATATGACACCATATATTTT
v_gene: TRBV9; d_gene: -; abundance: once; j_gene: TRBJ2-5; CDR3aa: CASSPHGAKQGGETQYF; CDR3nt: TGTGCCAGCAGCCCCCATGGCGCAAAACAGGGGGGGGAGACCCAGTACTTC
v_gene: TRBV19; d_gene: TRBD1; abundance: -; j_gene: TRBJ1-5; CDR3aa: CASSRTGVTNQPQHF; CDR3nt: TGTGCCAGTAGTAGGACAGGGGTAACCAATCAGCCCCAGCATTTT
v_gene: TRBV5-1; d_gene: -; abundance: -; j_gene: TRBJ2-7; CDR3aa: CASLTGTPVWYEQYF; CDR3nt: TGCGCCAGCCTTACCGGGACGCCCGTCTGGTACGAGCAGTACTTC
v_gene: TRBV27; d_gene: TRBD2; abundance: -; j_gene: TRBJ2-1; CDR3aa: CASSSHLGSGGNEQFF; CDR3nt: TGTGCCAGCAGTTCCCACCTGGGTTCGGGGGGCAATGAGCAGTTCTTC
v_gene: TRBV6-5; d_gene: TRBD1; abundance: -; j_gene: TRBJ2-7; CDR3aa: CASSYLGQSYEQYF; CDR3nt: TGTGCCAGCAGTTACTTGGGACAGTCATACGAGCAGTACTTC
v_gene: TRBV6-5; d_gene: TRBD2; abundance: -; j_gene: TRBJ2-1; CDR3aa: CASSYRTRRGGNEQFF; CDR3nt: TGTGCCAGCAGTTACCGCACTAGGCGGGGGGGTAATGAGCAGTTCTTC
v_gene: TRBV7-7; d_gene: TRBD1; abundance: -; j_gene: TRBJ1-4; CDR3aa: CASSRDRNEKLFF; CDR3nt: TGTGCCAGCAGTCGGGACAGGAACGAAAAACTGTTTTTT
v_gene: TRBV10-3; d_gene: -; abundance: once; j_gene: TRBJ2-2; CDR3aa: CAIGTGLGNTGELFF; CDR3nt: TGTGCCATCGGAACAGGGCTCGGGAACACCGGGGAGCTGTTTTTT
v_gene: TRBV9; d_gene: -; abundance: -; j_gene: TRBJ2-1; CDR3aa: CASNQKAGNEQFF; CDR3nt: TGTGCCAGCAACCAAAAAGCCGGGAATGAGCAGTTCTTC
v_gene: TRBV18; d_gene: -; abundance: few; j_gene: TRBJ2-2; CDR3aa: CASSQRGIANTGELFF; CDR3nt: TGTGCCAGCTCCCAGAGGGGGATAGCGAACACCGGGGAGCTGTTTTTT
v_gene: TRBV5-8; d_gene: -; abundance: -; j_gene: TRBJ1-3; CDR3aa: CASSLGSGLSGNTIYF; CDR3nt: TGTGCCAGCAGCTTGGGCTCGGGCCTCTCTGGAAACACCATATATTTT
v_gene: TRBV6-6; d_gene: -; abundance: -; j_gene: TRBJ2-7; CDR3aa: CASSSRQGMNSEQYF; CDR3nt: TGTGCCAGCAGTAGCCGGCAGGGGATGAATTCCGAGCAGTACTTC